This T cell receptor (beta chain) was observed in a study of T cell repertoires in cytomegalovirus infection (dated by TCRdb to between 2018 and 2021). With regard to the full study: Donor HLA type was relevant to the analysis, because carriage of CMV infection together with the matching HLA type was indicated by public TCR beta signatures. Study-wide conclusions, independent of this receptor: Carriers of CMV infection plus the relevant HLA type were discriminated by the cumulative frequency of public TCR beta family members in the study cohort and in an independent roughly 320-donor cohort. The ex vivo response was dominated by HLA-C-restricted CMV-specific TCR beta clonotypes, which also provided the single most frequent clonotype in two of eight donors.

Turning to this clonotype: It has no known antigen specificity. Base qualities are missing; no much larger clone stands one base away.

The CDR3 covers 16 residues, taking in both the cysteine and the phenylalanine. The kept DNA is CDR3 alone, 48 bases in frame from the first base. From V the trimming removes 6 bases and from J it removes 1 base, while the gene matches leave 4 bases of the junction unaccounted for. The sample was run on an Illumina HiSeq 1500. TCRdb reworked the public reads: Q25 trimming with fastp, MiXCR clone assembly, productive beta chains retained. Records with the same CDR3 protein are collapsed into one entry carrying the most frequent genes and DNA. The sample contains a few hundred thousand distinct CDR3 sequences, approximately 26% of them found a single time. Of the sample, less than 15% falls within the top ten clones.

This receptor was obtained from a human donor in good health (CMV status not recorded). Some clones in this sample may be carry-over from other donors' samples. The sequenced sample consisted of PBMCs. The chain was built from TRBV12-3 or TRBV12-4 and TRBJ1-6, and TRBD1 aligns with 9 junction nucleotides. The nucleotide sequence is TGTGCCAGCAGAGAACAGGGGGCTTCCTATAATTCACCCCTCCACTTT. Translated, it gives CASREQGASYNSPLHF.